The clone carrying this T cell receptor (beta chain) was observed many times. Antigen unknown. Produced via immunoSEQ multiplex PCR; TCRdb's table is partial and in-frame only. In total the sample includes around 57,000 clones, none of them seen once. Patients and controls were mostly of Caucasian heritage. These data come from a study of T cell clonality in common variable immunodeficiency. Regarding the study as a whole: CVID subjects shared fewer TCRbeta clones than healthy controls did. CVID subjects showed higher TCRbeta clonality than healthy controls. Reportedly, TCR beta sequences from common variable immunodeficiency showed fewer deletions and N-nucleotide insertions.

The sample was peripheral blood mononuclear cells. The receptor's source is a person aged 18 to 69 in good health.

The CDR3 bases that were read are TGTGCCATCAGATTGGACTCGGGCTCCTACAATGAG. Its translation is CAIRLDSGSYNE. The entire CDR3 is CAIRLDSGSYNEQFF. The rearrangement joins TRBV10-3 to TRBJ2-1, with D tentatively TRBD2 (5 bases). The read halts 3 residues ahead of the CDR3 end, with the missing end drawn from the germline J gene. Germline values: CDR1 ENHRY, CDR2 SYGVKD. Trimming removed 6 bases from V and 0 bases from J, with 12 bases in between. CDR3 length: 15 amino acids.